This T cell receptor (beta chain) was recorded in a study of cytomegalovirus exposure and HLA in healthy donors. CDR1 and CDR2 from the germline V gene are SGHRS and YFSETQ. V was pared by 0 bases and J by 0 bases, with 3 bases between. CDR3 size: 13 residues. Primers for the PCR totalled 60 Vbeta and 13 Jbeta. Repertoires were generated with immunoSEQ multiplex PCR, while TCRdb's copy carries only in-frame clones and drops some. Here the sample table reports about 130,000 clones. The specimen was PBMCs. The TCR was taken from a woman in her sixties in good health and CMV-seronegative. The gene calls are TRBV5-1 and TRBJ1-1, with D unclear. CDR3: CASSLDMNTEAFF. In DNA, the CDR3 is TGCGCCAGCAGCTTGGACATGAACACTGAAGCTTTCTTT.